The 13 T cell receptor beta chains below come from one sample, sequenced in a study of CD8+ T cells in alopecia areata. This sample's treatment: oral pan-JAK inhibitor, 5-10 mg twice daily. Following extraction, RNA underwent reverse transcription to cDNA, which served as the sequencing template. Sequencing was performed with immunoSEQ multiplex PCR; in TCRdb, only in-frame clones are kept and a portion is missing. The profile shows around 180,000 clones, 60% of them singletons. The material sequenced was CD4+ T cells sorted from blood, taken at week 24, from a patient treated with tofacitinib. Receptors were obtained from a human donor with alopecia areata.

The J gene is TRBJ1-2, the V gene TRBV4-3; 8 nucleotides align to TRBD1. V lost 4 bases, J lost 6 bases, and 10 bases stayed unmatched. CDR1 is LGHNA, CDR2 YSLEER, per germline. There are 15 residues in the CDR3. The CDR3 DNA reads TGCGCCAGCAGCCCTTCCTCGCAGGGGGCGAATGGCTACACCTTC. Amino acid sequence: CASSPSSQGANGYTF.

The J gene is TRBJ1-2, the V gene TRBV11-2; 10 nucleotides align to TRBD1. Germline CDR1 is SGHAT and CDR2 is FQNNGV. The V segment lost 5 bases and the J segment 0 bases; nucleotides outside the gene matches: 3. This CDR3 has 15 residues. CDR3 residues: CASSPGQGANYGYTF. CDR3 DNA sequence: TGTGCCAGCAGCCCCGGACAGGGGGCTAACTATGGCTACACCTTC.

The V call is TRBV29-1, the J call TRBJ1-1; 11 nucleotides match TRBD1. Germline values: CDR1 SQVTM, CDR2 ANQGSEA. CDR3 size: 12 residues. The ends lost 7 bases at V and 3 bases at J; junction bases unmatched: 1. The CDR3 protein is CSEGQGDTEAFF. The DNA for the CDR3 is TGCAGCGAGGGACAGGGGGACACTGAAGCTTTCTTT.

The genes are TRBV30 and TRBJ1-2; possible D gene TRBD1, 5 bases. CDR3 length equals 9 residues. Looked up from germline, CDR1 is GTSNPN and CDR2 is SVGIG (reference sequence). Here the CDR3 DNA reads TGTGTCGGGGGACTTTACGGGACCTTC. Translated, it gives CVGGLYGTF.

This chain joins TRBV29-1 and TRBJ2-5; 7 bases map to TRBD1. The germline gives CDR1 SQVTM, CDR2 ANQGSEA. The CDR3 totals 13 residues. V dropped 6 bases and J dropped 4; count of bases not matched to a gene: 8. The CDR3 sequence: CSVALRQGETQYF. CDR3 nucleotide sequence: TGCAGCGTCGCCCTCCGACAGGGAGAGACCCAGTACTTC.

This chain connects TRBV20-1 to TRBJ1-2; D is undetermined. The CDR3 runs to 11 residues. V lost 7 bases, J lost 5 bases, and 11 bases lay in between. Germline values: CDR1 DFQATT, CDR2 SNEGSKA (reference sequence). The CDR3 DNA sequence: TGCAGTGGGACTGGGCGGTATGGCTACACCTTC. The encoded protein is CSGTGRYGYTF.

V usage is TRBV29-1 and J usage is TRBJ2-3, with D hard to call. With 4 bases removed from V and 2 bases from J, the gap between germline ends came to 13 bases. This CDR3 contains 14 residues. In germline, CDR1 is SQVTM, CDR2 ANQGSEA. The CDR3 loop is CSVGVQANTDTQYF. The DNA for the CDR3 is TGCAGCGTTGGGGTGCAGGCTAACACAGATACGCAGTATTTT.

V gene TRBV30 combines with J gene TRBJ1-6; no clear D. The germline V gene has CDR1 GTSNPN and CDR2 SVGIG (reference sequence). Trimming pared 0 bases from V and 6 bases from J, leaving 12 bases between. The CDR3 is 15 amino acids. Written as DNA, the CDR3 is TGTGCCTGGAGTGTACTGGGCCTTGGTAATTCACCCCTCCACTTT. Translation gives CAWSVLGLGNSPLHF.

V usage is TRBV5-4 and J usage is TRBJ1-4; TRBD1 might be the D (5 bases). The CDR3 has 14 amino acids. The germline gives CDR1 SGHNT, CDR2 YYREEE (reference sequence). V was trimmed by 1 base and J by 3 bases, leaving 7 bases between them. The CDR3 sequence: CASSLQGPNEKLFF. In DNA, the CDR3 is TGTGCCAGCAGCTTGCAGGGACCTAATGAAAAACTGTTTTTT.

This clone came up once. The rearrangement joins TRBV29-1 to TRBJ1-1, with no clear D. Germline V gene data show CDR1 as SQVTM and CDR2 as ANQGSEA. V was pared by 7 bases and J by 1 base, with 13 bases between. CDR3 length equals 13 residues. CDR3 sequence: CSGETTPNTEAFF. The CDR3 DNA is TGCAGCGGTGAGACTACCCCGAACACTGAAGCTTTCTTT.

This clone was detected many times. V usage is TRBV12-5 and J usage is TRBJ1-1; D unresolved. V was trimmed by 0 bases and J by 1 base, leaving 9 bases between them. This CDR3 has 15 residues. Germline values: CDR1 LGHNT, CDR2 FRNRAP. Here the CDR3 reads CASGLVPGGNTEAFF. The CDR3, as DNA: TGTGCTAGTGGTTTGGTACCGGGCGGGAACACTGAAGCTTTCTTT.

By share, this clone ranks as medium-sized. The rearrangement joins TRBV7-2 to TRBJ2-5, with TRBD2 as a possible D gene (6 bases). The germline V and J ends were trimmed by 5 bases and 2 bases, with 12 bases remaining between them. Germline CDR1 is SGHTA and CDR2 is FQGNSA. The CDR3 loop spans 14 amino acids. CDR3 amino acids: CASSKAGLQETQYF. For the CDR3, the DNA is TGTGCCAGCAGCAAGGCGGGACTTCAAGAGACCCAGTACTTC. Full variable domain (missing parts from reference TRBV7-2 and TRBJ2-5): GAGVSQSPSNKVTEKGKDVELRCDPISGHTALYWYRQSLGQGLEFLIYFQGNSAPDKSGLPSDRFSAERTGGSVSTLTIQRTQQEDSAVYLCASSKAGLQETQYFGPGTRLLVL.

The V and J genes are TRBV14 and TRBJ2-5; perhaps TRBD1 as D (5 bases). V was trimmed by 1 base and J by 2 bases, leaving 11 bases between them. Per germline, CDR1 SGHDN and CDR2 FVKESK. The CDR3 is 15 amino acids. As DNA, the CDR3 is TGTGCCAGCAGCCAAGTTACAGGATCTCAAGAGACCCAGTACTTC. Its translation is CASSQVTGSQETQYF.